This T cell receptor (beta chain) was sequenced for a study of T-cell memory formation after mild COVID-19. Study background: TCR clusters were mostly confined to one donor each. Regarding the study as a whole: Cross-reactive memory seemingly joined, as some responding clones were found in pre-infection memory.

On this clonotype: Its antigen is unidentified.

Constant-segment primers were used for 5'RACE, and the resulting TCR alpha and TCR beta cDNA libraries carried sample barcodes and UMIs. MiXCR, applied by TCRdb to the 5' RACE reads, yields one record per CDR3 protein. The sample lists some 410,000 distinct CDR3 sequences, more than 20% occurring once. Germline lookup yields CDR1 SGHVS and CDR2 FQNEAQ. This CDR3 comprises 18 residues. Trimming removed 3 bases at V and 1 base at J, with 18 bases between. Sequencing was carried out using PBMCs or a T cell subset sorted from them (not recorded which). The rearrangement joins TRBV7-8 to TRBJ2-2, with a tentative D call TRBD2 (6 bases). This sequence was found in an adult woman who had mild COVID-19 (a few samples of this study predate the infection). Cell type and time point are not known. The CDR3 loop reads CASSFGHSAGGNTGELFF. The DNA of the CDR3 is TGTGCCAGCAGCTTTGGCCATTCCGCCGGGGGGAACACCGGGGAGCTGTTTTTT. The full variable domain, completed using reference TRBV7-8 and TRBJ2-2, is GAGVSQSPRYKVAKRGQDVALRCDPISGHVSLFWYQQALGQGPEFLTYFQNEAQLDKSGLPSDRFFAERPEGSVSTLKIQRTQQEDSAVYLCASSFGHSAGGNTGELFFGEGSRLTVL.